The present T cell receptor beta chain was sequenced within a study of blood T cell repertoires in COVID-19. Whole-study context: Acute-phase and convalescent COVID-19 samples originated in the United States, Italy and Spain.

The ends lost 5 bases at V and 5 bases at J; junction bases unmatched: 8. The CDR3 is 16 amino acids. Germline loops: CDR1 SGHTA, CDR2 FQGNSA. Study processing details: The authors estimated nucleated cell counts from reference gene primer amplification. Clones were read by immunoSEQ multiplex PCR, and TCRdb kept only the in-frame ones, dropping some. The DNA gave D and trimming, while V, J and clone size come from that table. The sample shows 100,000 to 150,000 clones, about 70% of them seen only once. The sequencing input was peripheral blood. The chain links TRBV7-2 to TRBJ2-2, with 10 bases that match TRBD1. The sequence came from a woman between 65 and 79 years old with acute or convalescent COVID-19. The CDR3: CASSRDRGLSTGELFF. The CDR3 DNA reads TGTGCCAGCAGCCGCGACAGGGGGCTTTCAACCGGGGAGCTGTTTTTT.